This passage covers 27 T cell receptor beta chains from one sample sequenced in a study of CD8+CD57+ T cells in acquired aplastic anemia. Patients included in sequencing had previously demonstrated CD8+CD57+ cell expansion by flow cytometry. Using genomic DNA as the template, TCR beta VDJ and CDR3 profiling was carried out. TCRdb analysed the reads with MiXCR anew, one entry per CDR3 protein. Of 450,000 to 550,000 distinct CDR3 sequences listed, around a third are singletons. The sequenced sample was sorted CD4+, CD8+, or CD8+CD57+ T cells (not recorded which) from PBMCs. Receptors were obtained from a human donor with aplastic anemia.

This chain uses TRBV5-1 with TRBJ1-5, with 9 bases fitting TRBD1. The CDR3 spans 17 residues. V gave up 4 bases and J gave up 4 bases; unmatched junction bases: 12. Germline values: CDR1 SGHRS, CDR2 YFSETQ. The CDR3 reads CASSPGDRALMNQPQHF. CDR3 DNA sequence: TGCGCCAGCAGCCCGGGGGACAGGGCCTTAATGAATCAGCCCCAGCATTTT.

A single count supports this clonotype. The CDR3 region is CASLRQGPSYNEQFF. The CDR3 DNA reads TGTGCCAGCTTACGCCAGGGGCCTTCCTACAATGAGCAGTTCTTC. The J gene is TRBJ2-1, the V gene TRBV6-1; perhaps TRBD1 as D (6 bases). The germline V and J ends were trimmed by 8 bases and 1 base, with 15 bases remaining between them. Germline assignment: CDR1 MNHNS and CDR2 SASEGT. This CDR3 comprises 15 residues.

The V gene is TRBV7-6, the J gene TRBJ2-5; possibly TRBD1 or TRBD2 for D (6 bases each). V was cut by 11 bases and J by 2 bases, with 15 bases left in between. This CDR3 is 13 amino acids long. The germline CDR1 and CDR2 sequences are SGHVS and FNYEAQ. CDR3 DNA: TGTGCCTGGGGGCGGGACGTACAAGAGACCCAGTACTTC. Residues: CAWGRDVQETQYF.

This clonotype was observed many times. This chain joins TRBV2 and TRBJ1-1; a possible D gene is TRBD1 (6 bases). Trimming shortened V by 5 bases and J by 8 bases, and 15 bases separated the two germline ends. The CDR3 spans 13 residues. In germline, CDR1 is SNHLY, CDR2 FYNNEI. The CDR3 nucleotides read TGTGCCAGCAGTAACTACAGGGAGGCCGAAGCTTTCTTT. Translation: CASSNYREAEAFF.

This clonotype has ten or more counts. The chain is built from TRBV9 and TRBJ1-6, with TRBD1 as a possible D gene (5 bases). V was shortened by 3 bases and J by 7 bases, with 14 bases between the two germline ends. From germline, CDR1 is SGDLS and CDR2 YYNGEE. The CDR3 has 15 residues. CDR3 DNA: TGTGCCAGCAGCGGAGCTACAGGAGACAATTCACCCCTCCACTTT. Translation gives CASSGATGDNSPLHF.

This clonotype was found a few times. The rearrangement uses TRBV6-4 and TRBJ2-3, with 8 bases aligning to TRBD1. CDR1 and CDR2 from the germline V gene are MRHNA and SNTAGT. There are 17 residues in the CDR3. J lost 0 bases, V lost 4 bases, and 9 bases had no gene match. CDR3 DNA: TGTGCCAGCAGTGCCCTTCGACGACAGGGGAGCACAGATACGCAGTATTTT. Amino acids: CASSALRRQGSTDTQYF.

This clonotype was counted between two and nine times. A much larger clone differs from this one at a single base, so this may be a read error. The conserved phenylalanine or tryptophan is not found at the CDR3 terminus, so this likely reflects a read error. The chain couples TRBV15 to TRBJ2-2; no firm D call. Germline V CDR1 and CDR2: LNHNV, YYDKDF (reference sequence). V lost 5 bases to trimming and J lost 3 bases, with 4 bases between them. The CDR3 consists of 12 residues. The CDR3 DNA reads as TGTGCCACCAGCCGGGACACCGGGGAGCTGTTTCTT. Its protein is CATSRDTGELFL.

The chain joins TRBV20-1 to TRBJ2-3; 9 positions match TRBD1. V lost 1 base and J lost 6; bases outside the gene matches: 14. The CDR3 contains 17 residues. Germline V lookup: CDR1 DFQATT, CDR2 SNEGSKA (reference sequence). Written as DNA, the CDR3 is TGCAGTGCTAGAGCCTGGAATGGACAGGGGAGTTGTGATACGCAGTATTTT. This gives the protein CSARAWNGQGSCDTQYF.

This clonotype showed up just a few times. Here the CDR3 DNA reads TGCAGCGTTGACGGTTCGGGACACCCGGACAGCAATCAGCCCCAGCATTTT. It translates to CSVDGSGHPDSNQPQHF. V gene TRBV29-1 combines with J gene TRBJ1-5; D perhaps matches TRBD1 (6 bases). The CDR3 is made up of 17 amino acids. Germline loops: CDR1 SQVTM, CDR2 ANQGSEA. V lost 3 bases, J lost 1 base, and 19 bases lay in between. Using reference TRBV29-1 and TRBJ1-5 for the parts outside the CDR3, the full variable domain is SAVISQKPSRDICQRGTSLTIQCQVDSQVTMMFWYRQQPGQSLTLIATANQGSEATYESGFVIDKFPISRPNLTFSTLTVSNMSPEDSSIYLCSVDGSGHPDSNQPQHFGDGTRLSIL.

The chain employs TRBV12-3 or TRBV12-4 and TRBJ1-2, with D maybe TRBD1 (6 bases). V gave up 8 bases and J gave up 7 bases, with 17 bases separating them. The length of the CDR3 is 13 residues. This chain's CDR3 is CASGLTGTRGYTF. The DNA for the CDR3 is TGTGCCAGCGGCCTCACAGGGACGCGTGGCTACACCTTC.

The chain carries TRBV29-1 and TRBJ1-2; D uncertain. Trimming took 5 bases from V and 8 from J, leaving 6 bases between them. Germline V gene sequence: CDR1 SQVTM, CDR2 ANQGSEA. The CDR3 covers 9 residues. DNA for the CDR3: TGCAGCGTTCTCGAGGGCTACACCTTC. It codes for CSVLEGYTF.

This clonotype was seen a handful of times. This chain uses TRBV7-3 with TRBJ2-3; 8 bases agree with TRBD2. This CDR3 has 16 amino acids. Per the germline V gene, CDR1 is SGHTA and CDR2 is FQGTGA. V was pared by 5 bases and J by 1 base, with 8 bases of the junction left unmatched. This CDR3 reads CASSPGGTRGTDTQYF. The DNA of the CDR3 is TGTGCCAGCAGCCCGGGGGGGACTAGAGGCACAGATACGCAGTATTTT.

The chain combines TRBV12-3 or TRBV12-4 with TRBJ1-2, with D perhaps matching TRBD1 (5 bases). The CDR3 is 14 amino acids. V lost 3 bases and J 5 bases, leaving 13 bases between the germline ends. The DNA of the CDR3 is TGTGCCAGCAGTTTCATGACAGCGACGTATGGCTACACCTTC. It codes for CASSFMTATYGYTF.

The table lists this clonotype with a few counts. The J gene is TRBJ1-1, the V gene TRBV7-9; the match to TRBD1 covers 8 bases. Germline CDR1 SEHNR, CDR2 FQNEAQ (reference sequence). V lost 2 bases and J lost 3; bases outside the gene matches: 5. The CDR3 has 15 amino acids. CDR3 DNA sequence: TGTGCCAGCAGCTTACCACAGGGGGGGGACACTGAAGCTTTCTTT. Amino acids: CASSLPQGGDTEAFF. Complete variable domain (other parts from reference TRBV7-9 and TRBJ1-1): DTGVSQNPRHKITKRGQNVTFRCDPISEHNRLYWYRQTLGQGPEFLTYFQNEAQLEKSRLLSDRFSAERPKGSFSTLEIQRTEQGDSAMYLCASSLPQGGDTEAFFGQGTRLTVV.

The V and J genes are TRBV2 and TRBJ2-5, with D possibly matching TRBD2 (7 bases). Judging by the DNA end, TRBJ2-7 fits better; the J call may be wrong. This CDR3 is built from 13 residues. Germline CDR1 reads SNHLY; CDR2 reads FYNNEI. CDR3: CASRGDYSYEQYF. The CDR3 nucleotides are TGTGCCAGTAGGGGGGACTACTCCTACGAGCAGTACTTC.

This clonotype showed up just once. The V call is TRBV27, the J call TRBJ1-2, with D possibly TRBD1 on 6 matching bases. V shed 4 bases and J shed 4 bases, with 16 bases lying between them. This CDR3 has 15 amino acids. CDR1 and CDR2 from the germline V gene are MNHEY and SMNVEV (reference sequence). DNA of the CDR3: TGTGCCAGCAGTTCACAGGGAGACCTTTGCTATGGCTACACCTTC. Amino acids: CASSSQGDLCYGYTF.

This clonotype appeared many times. The CDR3, as DNA: TGTGCCACCAGAGACGAAGACCGGTACAATGAGCAGTTCTTC. It translates to CATRDEDRYNEQFF. This chain uses TRBV24-1 with TRBJ2-1; D call uncertain. The CDR3 contains 14 residues. Trimming stripped 7 bases from V and 4 bases from J, with 13 bases between. The germline gives CDR1 KGHDR, CDR2 SFDVKD.

V gene TRBV5-5 combines with J gene TRBJ2-5; the match to TRBD1 covers 8 bases. Germline V gene data show CDR1 as SGHKS and CDR2 as YYEKEE (reference sequence). This CDR3 is built from 15 residues. J gave up 3 bases and V 1 base, and 5 bases lay outside the gene matches. CDR3 bases: TGTGCCAGCAGCTTGTACGGACAGGGTAAAGAGACCCAGTACTTC. This sequence encodes CASSLYGQGKETQYF.

The rearrangement uses TRBV14 and TRBJ2-1, with D possibly called TRBD1 or TRBD2 (5 bases each). V was trimmed by 1 base and J by 8 bases, leaving 18 bases between them. Germline CDR1 is SGHDN and CDR2 is FVKESK. CDR3 length equals 16 residues. CDR3 in amino acids: CASSQAGGTGNYEQFF. The CDR3 nucleotides read TGTGCCAGCAGCCAAGCAGGTGGGACGGGTAACTATGAGCAGTTCTTC.

As concerns this clonotype: One base away lies a much larger clone, so this may be a sequencing read error. CDR3 sequence: CAVSETGSSHEKLFF. In nucleotides, the CDR3 is TGTGCCGTCAGTGAGACCGGGTCATCTCATGAAAAACTGTTTTTT. The chain carries TRBV10-3 and TRBJ1-4; the D is unclear. CDR3 length equals 15 residues. CDR1 is ENHRY and CDR2 is SYGVKD in the germline V gene.

In this sample, this clonotype turned up many times. This rearrangement joins TRBV19 to TRBJ1-2; the D gene is possibly TRBD1 (6 bases). The V and J ends lost 7 bases and 5 bases respectively, with 17 bases between them. This CDR3 region has 14 residues. The germline gives CDR1 LNHDA, CDR2 SQIVND (reference sequence). This CDR3 reads CASTGRQDSYGYTF. The CDR3 DNA sequence: TGTGCCAGTACCGGGAGACAGGACTCATATGGCTACACCTTC.

This clonotype was seen repeatedly, ten times or more. The rearrangement links TRBV7-2 to TRBJ2-4, with 7 positions matching TRBD2. CDR1 is SGHTA, CDR2 FQGNSA, per germline. CDR3 size: 13 residues. J gave up 7 bases and V 7 bases, and 7 bases lay outside the gene matches. The DNA for the CDR3 is TGTGCCAGCATCGGCCGGGGGGAGAACATTCAGTACTTC. As protein: CASIGRGENIQYF.

The chain recombines TRBV2 with TRBJ2-3; 14 bases are shared with TRBD2. The germline V gene encodes CDR1 SNHLY and CDR2 FYNNEI. V was pared by 7 bases and J by 3 bases, with 3 bases of the junction left unmatched. There are 15 residues in the CDR3. CDR3 protein: CASTRTSGGTDTQYF. Written as DNA, the CDR3 is TGTGCCAGCACCCGGACTAGCGGGGGGACAGATACGCAGTATTTT.

There are a few counts of this clonotype. J is TRBJ2-5 and V is TRBV6-6; 12 bases line up with TRBD2. CDR1 MNHNY and CDR2 SVGAGI come from the germline V gene (reference sequence). The CDR3 length is 15 residues. V dropped 5 bases and J dropped 3; count of bases not matched to a gene: 4. The CDR3 nucleotides are TGTGCCAGCAGTAACGGACTAGCGGGAAAAGAGACCCAGTACTTC. This gives the protein CASSNGLAGKETQYF.

This clonotype was seen ten or more times. The chain links TRBV19 to TRBJ1-5; TRBD1 matches at 8 bases. The CDR3 covers 17 residues. Germline CDR1 LNHDA, CDR2 SQIVND (reference sequence). J was trimmed by 2 bases and V by 4 bases; bases with no gene match: 10. The CDR3 coding sequence is TGTGCCAGTAGTAGCAGAGGACAGGGAGTCGGCAATCAGCCCCAGCATTTT. Translating it yields CASSSRGQGVGNQPQHF.

This clonotype was counted once. The chain has TRBV29-1 and TRBJ2-6, with D uncertain. The CDR3 spans 13 residues. From germline, CDR1 is SQVTM and CDR2 ANQGSEA. The V and J ends lost 7 bases and 0 bases respectively, with 7 bases between them. The DNA for the CDR3 is TGCAGCGCTATAACCTCTGGGGCCAACGTCCTGACTTTC. This sequence encodes CSAITSGANVLTF.

In its sample, this clonotype was seen a few times. The chain joins TRBV5-1 to TRBJ1-4, with 10 nucleotides matching TRBD1. Germline V gene data show CDR1 as SGHRS and CDR2 as YFSETQ. The CDR3 extends over 14 amino acids. The V segment lost 4 bases and the J segment 5 bases; nucleotides outside the gene matches: 2. The CDR3 sequence: CASSGGQGNEKLFF. CDR3 nucleotides: TGCGCCAGCAGCGGGGGACAGGGGAATGAAAAACTGTTTTTT.